A selection of T cell receptor beta chains follows, all from one sample in a study of blood T cell repertoires in COVID-19. Using immunoSEQ multiplex PCR, the repertoire was profiled, and TCRdb retains in-frame clones only, with some absent. The data hold some 330,000 clones, with 88% observed a single time. Specimen: peripheral blood. The receptors shown here come from a woman aged 50 to 60 with active or convalescent COVID-19. CDR3s include the opening cysteine and the closing phenylalanine or tryptophan. The order of the fields is V gene, CDR3 protein.

V: TRBV11-3; CDR3: CASSSRDREQFF
V: TRBV10-3; CDR3: CAISTAGLNTEAFF
V: TRBV4-1; CDR3: CASSQEGDTEAFF
V: TRBV5-4; CDR3: CASSPQQGVIGYTF
V: TRBV19; CDR3: CASSIVISGVYNEQFF
V: TRBV30; CDR3: CAWSVMMLASASAANTEAFF
V: TRBV3-1/TRBV3-2; CDR3: CASSQVQGASGYTF
V: TRBV10-3; CDR3: CAISEGQDSYEQYF
V: TRBV7-9; CDR3: CASSLGPRYSNSYEQYF
V: TRBV11-3; CDR3: CASSLGQGTHEQYF
V: TRBV10-3; CDR3: CAIGDRENTEAFF
V: TRBV19; CDR3: CASSLGYQETQYF